Shown below are 14 T cell receptor beta chains from a single sample sequenced in a study of CD8 T cells in ankylosing spondylitis. Study results and caveats: Ankylosing spondylitis blood appeared to carry a characteristic TCR beta motif of roughly 8 highly homologous variants.

TCRdb re-derived calls from the 5' RACE reads in MiXCR, one entry per CDR3 protein. The sample carries fewer than 500,000 distinct CDR3 sequences, about 24% recorded once. Which antigens these TCRs recognize remains unknown. The specimen was blood, either unsorted or a sorted T cell fraction (not recorded which). These receptors all come from a male donor with ankylosing spondylitis.

The chain has TRBV24-1 and TRBJ2-1; the D is unclear. Germline CDR1 reads KGHDR; CDR2 reads SFDVKD. This CDR3 comprises 12 residues. V was cut by 3 bases and J by 8 bases, with 7 bases left in between. CDR3 nucleotide sequence: TGTGCCACCAGTGATCCCGGCGATGAGCAGTTCTTC. Its protein is CATSDPGDEQFF.

The chain employs TRBV10-2 and TRBJ2-7; no clear D gene. V lost 5 bases and J 4 bases, leaving 9 bases between the germline ends. Germline V CDR1 and CDR2: WSHSY, SAAADI. The CDR3 is 12 residues long. The CDR3: CASSRALYEQYV. The CDR3 region has the DNA TGCGCCAGCAGTAGAGCCCTTTACGAGCAGTACGTC.

This clonotype was counted only a few times. This chain uses TRBV5-1 with TRBJ2-5; D gene ambiguous. The CDR3 has 13 residues. V was cut by 4 bases and J by 5 bases, with 12 bases left in between. In germline, CDR1 is SGHRS, CDR2 YFSETQ. Here the CDR3 DNA reads TGCGCCAGCAGCGACACGCTCGGGGAGACCCAGTACTTC. Translation gives CASSDTLGETQYF.

The chain combines TRBV29-1 with TRBJ1-1; 8 bases map to TRBD1. The CDR3 contains 12 residues. CDR1 SQVTM and CDR2 ANQGSEA come from the germline V gene. V was clipped by 7 bases and J by 4 bases; unmatched bases: 5. The chain's CDR3 is CSAMTGATEAFF. DNA for the CDR3: TGCAGCGCCATGACAGGGGCCACTGAAGCTTTCTTT.

This clonotype came up many times. The CDR3, as DNA: TGTGCCAGCAGCTTAGCCCACCCTAAGGGGAGGGCCAGATACAATGAGCAGTTCTTC. Its translation is CASSLAHPKGRARYNEQFF. The rearrangement uses TRBV11-1 and TRBJ2-1; TRBD2 matches 7 bases. With V trimmed by 0 bases and J by 4 bases, 15 bases remained unmatched. Germline V CDR1 and CDR2: SGHAT, FQDESV (reference sequence). The CDR3 runs to 19 residues.

In this sample, this clonotype turned up a few times. V gene TRBV5-6 combines with J gene TRBJ2-5; D may be TRBD2 (6 bases). Trimming removed 3 bases at V and 4 bases at J, with 13 bases between. CDR1 and CDR2 from the germline V gene are SGHDT and YYEEEE. The CDR3 spans 14 residues. The CDR3 region is CASSSPGVRETQYF. The CDR3 bases are TGTGCCAGCAGCTCTCCGGGGGTCCGAGAGACCCAGTACTTC.

The chain carries TRBV27 and TRBJ1-2, with 7 bases matching TRBD1. The CDR3 runs 15 residues. The V gene's germline CDR1 is MNHEY and CDR2 SMNVEV (reference sequence). After removal of 6 bases from V and 2 bases from J, the junction contained 9 bases not matched to a gene. In DNA form, the CDR3 reads TGTGCCAGCAGGAGGACAGGAACTTTGAACTATGGCTACACCTTC. The encoded protein is CASRRTGTLNYGYTF.

The chain combines TRBV3-1 with TRBJ2-1, with D perhaps matching TRBD1 (5 bases). The CDR3 consists of 12 residues. The germline V gene has CDR1 LGHDT and CDR2 YNNKEL (reference sequence). Trimming shortened V by 4 bases and J by 6 bases, and 7 bases separated the two germline ends. CDR3 loop: CASSRGPNEQFF. CDR3 DNA: TGTGCCAGCAGCCGGGGCCCCAATGAGCAGTTCTTC.

This chain links TRBV10-3 with TRBJ2-3, with 8 bases identical to TRBD2. Germline CDR1 is ENHRY and CDR2 is SYGVKD. Trimming at V came to 7 bases and at J to 3 bases, leaving 0 bases not matched to a gene. CDR3 length: 12 amino acids. The CDR3 sequence is CAIKRETDTQYF. CDR3 sequence (DNA): TGTGCCATCAAGCGGGAGACAGATACGCAGTATTTT.

This clonotype was counted only a few times. The chain uses TRBV11-2 and TRBJ2-3, with 7 bases fitting TRBD1. Germline V gene sequence: CDR1 SGHAT, CDR2 FQNNGV. V gave up 3 bases and J gave up 11 bases; unmatched junction bases: 14. This CDR3 has 15 amino acids. Here the CDR3 DNA reads TGTGCCAGCAGCTTGGACAGGCTTAGGAGTGGTGAGCAGTATTTT. This gives the protein CASSLDRLRSGEQYF.

The V and J genes are TRBV5-1 and TRBJ2-7; 10 bases align to TRBD2. V lost 3 bases, J lost 3 bases, and 3 bases stayed unmatched. Germline V gives CDR1 SGHRS, CDR2 YFSETQ. CDR3 length: 14 residues. The CDR3 coding sequence is TGCGCCAGCAGCTACGGGACTAGCGACTACGAGCAGTACTTC. This encodes CASSYGTSDYEQYF. The variable domain in full, completed from reference TRBV5-1 and TRBJ2-7, reads KAGVTQTPRYLIKTRGQQVTLSCSPISGHRSVSWYQQTPGQGLQFLFEYFSETQRNKGNFPGRFSGRQFSNSRSEMNVSTLELGDSALYLCASSYGTSDYEQYFGPGTRLTVT.

A few counts support this clonotype. The genes are TRBV29-1 and TRBJ2-1, with D uncertain. Trimming shortened V by 3 bases and J by 15 bases, and 6 bases separated the two germline ends. The CDR3 is made up of 8 amino acids. Germline V gene data show CDR1 as SQVTM and CDR2 as ANQGSEA. The DNA for the CDR3 is TGCAGCGTTGAGGACGGGTTCTTC. Its protein is CSVEDGFF.

The chain combines TRBV27 with TRBJ1-2, with D possibly being TRBD1 (6 bases). V was trimmed by 7 bases and J by 7 bases, leaving 19 bases between them. There are 14 residues in the CDR3. Germline CDR1 MNHEY, CDR2 SMNVEV (reference sequence). The CDR3 DNA reads TGTGCCAGCACATCTTTTCGGGGGGCGGGTGGCTACACCTTC. Translated: CASTSFRGAGGYTF.

This clonotype was recorded a few times. The chain links TRBV7-9 to TRBJ2-7, with 12 nucleotides matching TRBD2. There are 16 residues in the CDR3. The junction had 10 bases not matched to a gene; V was cut back by 5 bases and J by 5 bases. Per germline, CDR1 SEHNR and CDR2 FQNEAQ (reference sequence). In nucleotides, the CDR3 is TGTGCCAGCAGCCCTTGGACTAGCGGGGAGATCGACGAGCAGTACTTC. Translated, it gives CASSPWTSGEIDEQYF. Complete variable domain (other parts from reference TRBV7-9 and TRBJ2-7): DTGVSQNPRHKITKRGQNVTFRCDPISEHNRLYWYRQTLGQGPEFLTYFQNEAQLEKSRLLSDRFSAERPKGSFSTLEIQRTEQGDSAMYLCASSPWTSGEIDEQYFGPGTRLTVT.